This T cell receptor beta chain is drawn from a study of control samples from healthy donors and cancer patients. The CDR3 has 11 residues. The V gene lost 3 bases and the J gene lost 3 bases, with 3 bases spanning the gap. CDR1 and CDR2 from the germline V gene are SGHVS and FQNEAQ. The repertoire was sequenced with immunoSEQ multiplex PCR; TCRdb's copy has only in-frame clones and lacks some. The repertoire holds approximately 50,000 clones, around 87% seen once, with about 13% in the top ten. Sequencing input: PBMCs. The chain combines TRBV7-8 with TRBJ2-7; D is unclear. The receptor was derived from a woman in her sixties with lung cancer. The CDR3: CASSFYYEQYF. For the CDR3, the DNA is TGTGCCAGCAGCTTTTACTACGAGCAGTACTTC.